The clone carrying this T cell receptor (beta chain) was seen a handful of times. The germline CDR1 and CDR2 sequences are SGHDN and FVKESK. V shed 2 bases and J shed 5 bases, with 13 bases lying between them. The CDR3 has 15 residues. The sample originates from a study of blood T cells in healthy people across ages. Together with a sample-barcoded 5' primer, a J-beta primer mix was included in a second PCR lasting about 7 to 11 cycles. In TCRdb, the 5' RACE reads were re-called with MiXCR into one record per CDR3 protein. The profile shows about 830,000 distinct CDR3 sequences, approximately 67% of them singletons. Isolating PBMCs gave at least 6 million of these cells per sample.

The sample comprised blood. The receptor was derived from a man aged 25 to 40 in good health. This rearrangement joins TRBV14 to TRBJ2-1; D perhaps matches TRBD2 (6 bases). CDR3 in DNA: TGTGCCAGCAGCCAAACGGGGGTGCGTAACAATGAGCAGTTCTTC. Translated, it gives CASSQTGVRNNEQFF.